Listed below are T cell receptor beta chains from one sample, sequenced in a study of blood T cell repertoires in COVID-19. The table came from immunoSEQ multiplex PCR; TCRdb's copy has only in-frame clones and leaves some out. Of under 150,000 clones in the sample, around 85% were seen once. Sequenced input: peripheral blood. Receptors originate from a woman aged 55-70 years with COVID-19, enrolled during active disease. CDR3s include the opening cysteine and the closing phenylalanine or tryptophan.

>TRBV10-1
CASNNGRGEVPYNSPLHF
>TRBV13
CASSLAGTSNTEAFF
>TRBV3-1/TRBV3-2
CASSQATGVSPLHF
>TRBV6-5
CASKGTGLDYEQYF
>TRBV7-9
CASSLAAVIYGYTF
>TRBV19
CASSTEQGNSGNTIYF
>TRBV3-1/TRBV3-2
CASTSGGTHNEQFF
>TRBV28
CASSFDRGGGETQYF
>TRBV7-2
CASSLVGTGVGYEQYF
>TRBV5-6
CASSLRGRSSRADTF
>TRBV27
CASSSLVSGLGNYGYTF
>TRBV7-2
CASSSIGQNYGYTF
>TRBV19
CASNPGQGLYNDEKLFF
>TRBV5-6
CASTTGGLPNTEAFF
>TRBV7-9
CASSLLNTIYF
>TRBV19
CASSYRSGGEQPQHF
>TRBV4-2
CASSLAQGALTGNTIYF
>TRBV29-1
CSVEGTSGATSTDTQYF
>TRBV12-3/TRBV12-4
CASTKKQGQPQHF
>TRBV19
CATQLQAGLSTGELFF
>TRBV9
CASSAVDSLLWSSGNTIYF
>TRBV18
CASSPYRNSYNEQFF
>TRBV19
CASSILATGGNTIYF
>TRBV7-3
CASSLNPQGGYTF
>TRBV27
CASFRGFRAEAFF
>TRBV5-5
CASSILAGGTDTQYF
>TRBV18
CASSPLKGKDTEAFF
>TRBV11-2
CASSWDREAFF
>TRBV19
CASSIRQSGGNEQFF
>TRBV13
CASSLEGAANTEAFF
>TRBV9
CASSVALDTLYGYTF
>TRBV19
CASSIDRSIMAQHF
>TRBV11-2
CASSWNMDRGTSYEQYF
>TRBV6-2/TRBV6-3
CASNPGGRETQYF
>TRBV18
CASSPGQGVTNQPQHF
>TRBV18
CASSPTNRGTSNQPQHF
>TRBV5-1
CASSPEVRETQYF
>TRBV5-5
CASSFGQGVGQPQHF
>TRBV10-3
CAISAGRAVGEAFF
>TRBV28
CASSPIRGLNTEAFF
>TRBV11-2
CASSLAAGGNIGEQFF
>TRBV10-2
CASSGTGGALGGHTF
>TRBV29-1
CSVDLDSGNTEAFF
>TRBV7-8
CASSFLSVRNQPQHF
>TRBV18
CASSQPDGRGEKLFF
>TRBV7-9
CASRRGDTSTDTQYF
>TRBV9
CASSPAGGAYEQFF
>TRBV6-5
CASSYSRTGRQAFF
>TRBV7-3
CASSLKGGPNQPQHF
>TRBV5-4
CASSITSGGDTDTQYF
>TRBV11-2
CASSPRQGGNTEAFF
>TRBV19
CASSMRGAVIGFYGYTF
>TRBV4-1
CASSHGQGNTEAFF
>TRBV29-1
CSVEGRRNTEAFF
>TRBV6-2/TRBV6-3
CASSYDRIVNPRLFF
>TRBV4-1
CASSQVERGALAGWFF
>TRBV5-1
CASSRTGTGNTEAFF
>TRBV19
CASSTGGIRDPTNEKLFF
>TRBV9
CASIEDSLNTEAFF